This is a list of T cell receptor beta chains from one sample in a study of vaccination and CD4 T cells after COVID-19. One entry per CDR3 protein, called by TCRdb with MiXCR from the PCR reads. The table includes about 19,000 distinct CDR3 sequences, 62% detected once. The specimen was CD4+ T cells from blood, collected before SARS-CoV-2 vaccination. The receptors shown here come from a human donor who had recovered from COVID-19. CDR3s include the opening cysteine and the closing phenylalanine or tryptophan. The order of the fields is J gene, clone size, V gene, D gene, CDR3 DNA, CDR3 protein. The D gene is left open where the match is weak. Size is omitted from some rows. Given values are once, few, many or a class for expanded clones.

J: TRBJ2-5; size: NA; V: TRBV6-1; D: TRBD2; DNA: TGTGCCAGCAGTGAAATCGGTGGCGGGAGTTTCCAAGAGACCCAGTACTTC; CDR3: CASSEIGGGSFQETQYF
J: TRBJ1-5; size: NA; V: TRBV20-1; D: NA; DNA: TGCAGTGCTAGTGGGACCAATCAGCCCCAGCATTTT; CDR3: CSASGTNQPQHF
J: TRBJ1-2; size: NA; V: TRBV12-3/TRBV12-4; D: NA; DNA: TGTGCCAGCAGTTTATCAGGGGAGGGCTACACCTTC; CDR3: CASSLSGEGYTF
J: TRBJ2-3; size: few; V: TRBV7-7; D: NA; DNA: TGTGCCAGCAGCCCGCATTTCGACAGCCTTACGCAGTATTTT; CDR3: CASSPHFDSLTQYF
J: TRBJ2-1; size: NA; V: TRBV19; D: TRBD2; DNA: TGTGCCAGTAGTAGGGGACTAGCGGCCAATGAGCAGTTCTTC; CDR3: CASSRGLAANEQFF
J: TRBJ2-1; size: NA; V: TRBV7-3; D: NA; DNA: TGTGCCAGCAGCTTAATGGGGCCGGGAGCGTCTGATGAGCAGTTCTTC; CDR3: CASSLMGPGASDEQFF
J: TRBJ2-7; size: NA; V: TRBV2; D: TRBD2; DNA: TGTGCCAGCAGTGAAAGAGCGGGAGGGCCTAGGGACGAGCAGTACTTC; CDR3: CASSERAGGPRDEQYF
J: TRBJ2-1; size: NA; V: TRBV29-1; D: NA; DNA: TGCAGCGCCCCGGACCTAGGCTCCTACAATGAGCAGTTCTTC; CDR3: CSAPDLGSYNEQFF
J: TRBJ2-3; size: once; V: TRBV6-1; D: TRBD1; DNA: TGTGCCAGCAGTCGAGCCGGGACAGGGCGCACAGATACGCAGTATTTT; CDR3: CASSRAGTGRTDTQYF
J: TRBJ2-7; size: NA; V: TRBV5-4; D: TRBD2; DNA: TGTGCCAGCAGCCGTAGCGGGAACAAGGGTTACGAGCAGTACTTC; CDR3: CASSRSGNKGYEQYF
J: TRBJ2-7; size: NA; V: TRBV6-1; D: TRBD1; DNA: TGTGCCAGCAGATCTGCTGGGACAGGGTTACCCGAGCAGTACTTC; CDR3: CASRSAGTGLPEQYF
J: TRBJ2-2; size: NA; V: TRBV24-1; D: NA; DNA: TGTGCCACCAATACGGCGAACACCGGGGAGCTGTTTTTT; CDR3: CATNTANTGELFF
J: TRBJ2-5; size: once; V: TRBV5-8; D: NA; DNA: TGTGCCAGCAGCTTCCTTTATGGGTCCCAAGAGACCCAGTACTTC; CDR3: CASSFLYGSQETQYF
J: TRBJ1-2; size: NA; V: TRBV10-3; D: NA; DNA: TGTGCCATCAGTGCAGGAGAGGCTAACTATGGCTACACCTTC; CDR3: CAISAGEANYGYTF
J: TRBJ2-7; size: NA; V: TRBV6-1; D: NA; DNA: TGTGCCAGCAGTGCGTTTGCCCCCTTGCTTGGGCAGGCTAGCTCCTACGAGCAGTACTTC; CDR3: CASSAFAPLLGQASSYEQYF
J: TRBJ1-5; size: NA; V: TRBV20-1; D: NA; DNA: TGCAGTGCTAGCACCCGAATGGGGCCCAATCAGCCCCAGCATTTT; CDR3: CSASTRMGPNQPQHF
J: TRBJ1-5; size: few; V: TRBV6-2/TRBV6-3; D: TRBD1; DNA: TGTGCCAGCAGTTCGGACAGGGGGGGATATCAGCCCCAGCATTTT; CDR3: CASSSDRGGYQPQHF
J: TRBJ2-5; size: few; V: TRBV20-1; D: TRBD2; DNA: TGCAGTGCAGTACTAGCGGGAGGGCCGTGGCAAGAGACCCAGTACTTC; CDR3: CSAVLAGGPWQETQYF
J: TRBJ1-5; size: NA; V: TRBV20-1; D: NA; DNA: TGCAGTGCTAGAGTTGCAGGGCAAAATCAGCCCCAGCATTTT; CDR3: CSARVAGQNQPQHF
J: TRBJ2-1; size: NA; V: TRBV2; D: NA; DNA: TGTGCCAGCAGTGTCGCTTACAATGAGCAGTTCTTC; CDR3: CASSVAYNEQFF
J: TRBJ1-1; size: NA; V: TRBV7-8; D: NA; DNA: TGTGCCAGTCGTAAAGGGACGAACACTGAAGCTTTCTTT; CDR3: CASRKGTNTEAFF
J: TRBJ1-1; size: NA; V: TRBV28; D: TRBD1; DNA: TGTGCCAGCAATCAGGGGGGGAACACTGAAGCTTTCTTT; CDR3: CASNQGGNTEAFF
J: TRBJ2-2; size: NA; V: TRBV10-1; D: TRBD2; DNA: TGCGCCAGCAGTGTCCACGGGACTAGCGGGAGAAGGAACACCGGGGAGCTGTTTTTT; CDR3: CASSVHGTSGRRNTGELFF
J: TRBJ1-2; size: NA; V: TRBV12-3/TRBV12-4; D: NA; DNA: TGTGCCAGCAGTTTCAGGCAGAGAAACTACACCTTC; CDR3: CASSFRQRNYTF
J: TRBJ2-5; size: once; V: TRBV20-1; D: NA; DNA: TGCAGTGCTAGAGGGACTATCAAGCGGAATGAAGAGACCCAGTACTTC; CDR3: CSARGTIKRNEETQYF
J: TRBJ2-2; size: NA; V: TRBV10-3; D: NA; DNA: TGTGCCATCAGTGATGGAGGGGGTGGAACCGGGGAGCTGTTTTTT; CDR3: CAISDGGGGTGELFF
J: TRBJ1-5; size: NA; V: TRBV12-3/TRBV12-4; D: NA; DNA: TGTGCCAGCAGGCTCGACAGCAATCAGCCCCAGCATTTT; CDR3: CASRLDSNQPQHF
J: TRBJ2-5; size: NA; V: TRBV29-1; D: TRBD2; DNA: TGCAGCGTTGCCCTACTAGCGGGGCAAGAGACCCAGTACTTC; CDR3: CSVALLAGQETQYF
J: TRBJ1-1; size: NA; V: TRBV6-1; D: NA; DNA: TGTGCCAGCAGTGCAGAGGGTCTGGGCACTGAAGCTTTCTTT; CDR3: CASSAEGLGTEAFF
J: TRBJ1-4; size: NA; V: TRBV28; D: NA; DNA: TGTGCCAGCAGGGGGCCGGGACGGTCCGAAAAACTGTTTTTT; CDR3: CASRGPGRSEKLFF
J: TRBJ1-6; size: NA; V: TRBV7-3; D: NA; DNA: TGTGCCAGCAGCTTAAAGGGGGTAAGGTTGAATTCACCCCTCCACTTT; CDR3: CASSLKGVRLNSPLHF
J: TRBJ2-3; size: few; V: TRBV19; D: NA; DNA: TGTGCCAGTAGTCCCCGACAGAGCACAGATACGCAGTATTTT; CDR3: CASSPRQSTDTQYF
J: TRBJ2-3; size: NA; V: TRBV7-9; D: NA; DNA: TGTGCCAGCAGCTTTGGCAGGGTTGAAGATACGCAGTATTTT; CDR3: CASSFGRVEDTQYF
J: TRBJ1-6; size: NA; V: TRBV11-2; D: NA; DNA: TGTGCCAGCAGCCCTCAGGGTACGGATAATTCACCCCTCCACTTT; CDR3: CASSPQGTDNSPLHF
J: TRBJ1-5; size: few; V: TRBV6-1; D: NA; DNA: TGTGCCAGCTCTGACATAGGTGAACTTAGCAATCAGCCCCAGCATTTT; CDR3: CASSDIGELSNQPQHF
J: TRBJ2-3; size: NA; V: TRBV7-2; D: TRBD2; DNA: TGTGCCAGCAGCAGACGGGGACTAGCGGGAGGGCCGTTCCCCACAGATACGCAGTATTTT; CDR3: CASSRRGLAGGPFPTDTQYF
J: TRBJ1-5; size: NA; V: TRBV2; D: NA; DNA: TGTGCCAGCAGTCAGGTGCGAAGCAATCAGCCCCAGCATTTT; CDR3: CASSQVRSNQPQHF
J: TRBJ2-7; size: NA; V: TRBV18; D: NA; DNA: TGTGCCAGCTCACCGGAGGGGGGGTACGAGCAGTACTTC; CDR3: CASSPEGGYEQYF
J: TRBJ1-2; size: few; V: TRBV24-1; D: NA; DNA: TGTGCCACCAGTGAAGCGACAGAAGGCTACACCTTC; CDR3: CATSEATEGYTF
J: TRBJ1-5; size: NA; V: TRBV30; D: NA; DNA: TGTGCCTGGAGTGTAAGAGGGATCGATCAGCCCCAGCATTTT; CDR3: CAWSVRGIDQPQHF
J: TRBJ2-2; size: NA; V: TRBV7-9; D: TRBD2; DNA: TGTGCCAGCAAAGCGGGAGGGCCGTATGCCGGGGAGCTGTTTTTT; CDR3: CASKAGGPYAGELFF
J: TRBJ1-5; size: NA; V: TRBV19; D: NA; DNA: TGTGCCAGTAGTGGTCGACAGTCCAATCAGCCCCAGCATTTT; CDR3: CASSGRQSNQPQHF
J: TRBJ2-5; size: NA; V: TRBV24-1; D: NA; DNA: TGTGCCACCGAATCCAGGGAGAAGACCCAGTACTTC; CDR3: CATESREKTQYF
J: TRBJ1-5; size: few; V: TRBV6-1; D: NA; DNA: TGTGCCAGCACGTTTGGAATCGACGGTCAGCCCCAGCATTTT; CDR3: CASTFGIDGQPQHF
J: TRBJ1-3; size: NA; V: TRBV7-2; D: NA; DNA: TGTGCCAGCAGCTGGGATGCCTCTGGAAACACCATATATTTT; CDR3: CASSWDASGNTIYF
J: TRBJ1-4; size: NA; V: TRBV5-4; D: NA; DNA: TGTGCCAGCAGCTTAAGGGCCAGGGATGAAAAACTGTTTTTT; CDR3: CASSLRARDEKLFF
J: TRBJ1-5; size: few; V: TRBV2; D: NA; DNA: TGTGCCAGCAGTGCTGCGACAACGAATCAGCCCCAGCATTTT; CDR3: CASSAATTNQPQHF
J: TRBJ2-7; size: NA; V: TRBV6-2/TRBV6-3; D: TRBD2; DNA: TGTGCCAGCACCCCACGGGAACTAGCGGGAGTACGGTACGAGCAGTACTTC; CDR3: CASTPRELAGVRYEQYF
J: TRBJ1-5; size: NA; V: TRBV20-1; D: NA; DNA: TGCAGTGCCGCTAGAGGTTGGTCAGGGGCTCAGCCCCAGCATTTT; CDR3: CSAARGWSGAQPQHF
J: TRBJ2-7; size: NA; V: TRBV29-1; D: TRBD2; DNA: TGCAGCGTTGCCGGGACTAGCGAAACCTACGAGCAGTACTTC; CDR3: CSVAGTSETYEQYF
J: TRBJ2-5; size: NA; V: TRBV20-1; D: TRBD2; DNA: TGCAGTGCTAGAGATTGGGGGGTTTCGGCGGGAGGCCACCAAGAGACCCAGTACTTC; CDR3: CSARDWGVSAGGHQETQYF
J: TRBJ2-1; size: NA; V: TRBV7-2; D: NA; DNA: TGTGCCAGCAGCTCCGGAGGTGGCTCCTACAATGAGCAGTTCTTC; CDR3: CASSSGGGSYNEQFF